This T cell receptor (beta chain) originates from a study of shared clonotypes between healthy human individuals (dated by TCRdb to 2018 to 2020). Turning to the overall study: Three men and two women, aged 18 to 49 years, made up the cohort. For each donor, CD4 naive and CD4 memory were each run on three plates, CD8 naive on two plates, and CD8 memory on one plate. The study deeply sequenced blood TCR repertoires of several healthy adults to estimate repertoire size and the extent of clonotype sharing between individuals. Different laboratories and diverse techniques were used to prepare libraries and sequence TCR repertoires, to increase sequencing depth and limit assay-specific biases. Leukapheresis yielded between about 0.94 and 8.9 billion PBMCs per donor.

Concerning this clone: Its antigen is unknown. Per-base qualities were not stored, and no clone one base away is much larger.

The paper's findings and limits, for the study overall: Pairwise subsampling indicated that sequencing depth was expected to affect the degree of clonotype sharing among donors. When a few donors were compared, the shared fraction of clonotypes was about 5% for naive CD4, about 4% for naive CD8, 2.3% for memory CD4, and less than 0.5% for memory CD8. Only blood was sampled, and tissue TCR repertoires likely differ from those in blood. Because the study included a small number of donors, the genetic and exposure-history diversity represented was limited. Incomplete sequencing was indicated by rarefaction of sorted-subset datasets, despite the large sequencing depth. Naive subsets generally had larger estimated clonotype richness than memory subsets did. Compared with non-shared clonotypes, clonotypes shared by all four sorted-subset donors had higher generation probabilities.

Trimming costs V 7 bases and J 3 bases, and their ends lie 19 bases apart. Sequences ENHRY (CDR1) and SYGVKD (CDR2) are obtained from the germline V gene. The CDR3 starts with the cysteine, ends with the phenylalanine, and has 16 residues. The retained sequence is limited to the CDR3, 48 bases, with the frame set at the first base. Using the deep immunoSEQ assay, TCR CDR3 regions were amplified from genomic DNA by multiplex PCR. Extracted genomic DNA from each cell subset was distributed evenly across all wells of several immunoSEQ 96-well plates, and each plate was treated as a replicate. For sorted subsets, 200 ng of genomic DNA, equivalent to roughly 30,000 T cell genomes, went into each replicate PCR. The purified libraries were quantified using a Qubit 3.0 fluorometer, sized with a Bioanalyzer 2100, and then quantified again using the KAPA Library Quantification kit. Each immunoSEQ 96-well plate was sequenced on its own single-read 150-cycle Illumina NextSeq 550 flow cell. In the authors' own workflow: Because the immunoSEQ output included only junctional sequences and no quality scores, the filtering could not be the same as the filtering used for full-length reads. Sequences were annotated with PyIR, a Python wrapper for IgBLAST v1.9, using IMGT germline references to assign V/J genes and CDR3. Any read was removed if the V/J assignment was weak (E-value above 1e-6), the CDR3 was missing, or the read contained stop codons, out-of-frame junctions, or ambiguous translated residues. V3J clonotypes were defined by identical inferred V gene, J gene, and CDR3 amino acid sequence. Percentage overlap between repertoires was calculated by dividing the number of shared unique clonotypes by the size of the smaller repertoire. Richness of each repertoire was evaluated using RTK rarefaction, the Chao1 estimator, and Recon v2.1 estimates of unobserved clonotypes. For all TCRbeta clonotypes obtained by the gDNA method from a handful of donors, generation probabilities were computed with OLGA. Here the immuneACCESS table is served through TCRdb, limited to in-frame sequences with V and J called. Missing clones are a known gap in these copies; in checked studies unresolved V genes cover under half, and the rest lacks a known reason. Clone size and V and J calls were adopted from that table, with D and trimming inferred from the DNA. Counted in this sample were about 800,000 clones; 96% of them appeared once. Over 0.2% of the sample is held by the ten biggest clonotypes.

CD8 naive samples were obtained by positive selection for CCR7 among CD45RO-negative cells, yielding a CD45RA+CCR7+ population from which TemRA cells were excluded. Donors were healthy HIV-negative adults with no recently reported acute infections or vaccinations. All donors were Caucasian adults living in Nashville, Tennessee, USA. Blood was obtained by leukapheresis, after which PBMCs were separated by Ficoll-Histopaque density gradient centrifugation and cryopreserved in liquid nitrogen vapor phase. Analytical flow cytometry was used to check the purity and quantity of every magnetically sorted T cell population. Genomic DNA was isolated from every sorted fraction and measured by UV absorbance on a Nanodrop 2000c.

The sequence was obtained from a man younger than 40 in good health. Input material: naive CD8+ T cells sorted from blood. Sample cell subset or site, as interpreted from the label and publication: CD45RA+CCR7+. The chain is encoded by TRBV10-3 joined to TRBJ1-3; a weak D assignment points to TRBD1 (6 bases agree). The CDR3: CAITGVNNKGGNTIYF. The nucleotide sequence reads as follows: TGTGCCATCACAGGGGTAAATAACAAAGGTGGAAACACCATATATTTT.